This TCR beta chain stems from a study of early T cells in non-severe SARS-CoV-2 infection. V was trimmed by 8 bases and J by 4 bases, leaving 15 bases between them. CDR1 MGHDK and CDR2 SYGVNS come from the germline V gene. The CDR3 runs 14 residues. From the 5' RACE reads, TCRdb called clonotypes with MiXCR, one entry per CDR3 protein. Here the sample spans tens of thousands of distinct CDR3 sequences, approximately 5.8% being singletons. This clonotype was seen many times. The sequenced sample was whole blood. The TCR sequence derives from an adult who was a healthcare worker with PCR-confirmed SARS-CoV-2 infection or an uninfected control (not recorded which). The J gene is TRBJ2-1, the V gene TRBV25-1; tentatively, D is TRBD2 (5 bases). The CDR3 DNA sequence: TGTGCCAGCGGCCGGGGTGCGGCATACAATGAGCAGTTCTTC. Protein: CASGRGAAYNEQFF.